The subject of this entry is one T cell receptor beta chain. Its antigen is still unknown. Per-base quality was not reported, and no clone a single base away is much larger than it. The library was obtained by the immunoSEQ multiplex PCR assay. Adaptive Biotechnologies performed TCRbeta CDR3 sequencing at survey depth and reported CDR3 sequences, V/J genes, productive frequency, and template counts. TCR beta CDR3 regions were amplified from genomic DNA rather than RNA. For the original study's pipeline: Pairwise repertoire overlap between tissues was quantified with Jensen-Shannon divergence, where 1 means complete divergence and 0 identical. Tissues were clustered by single-linkage agglomerative hierarchical clustering of pairwise JSD values, and the clustering results were displayed as dendrograms. GLIPH2 was run on all patient samples with simulation_depth 1000, kmer_min_depth 3, cdr3_length_cutoff 8, keeping groups with more than two unique CDR3s. A standardized tissue-overlap score was generated by extrapolating Jaccard GLIPH-group overlap across patients to a standard repertoire size of 1000 clones. Linear mixed-effect models, with tissue as a fixed effect and individual as a random effect, were used to test how diversity related to clinical or experimental variables. TCRdb obtained this table from immuneACCESS and retained in-frame rearrangements with V and J assigned. These tables miss some clones; where compared with another copy, unresolved V genes account for less than half of the shortfall, and the remainder is unexplained. D and trimming were read from the DNA, whereas the V and J calls and clone size are those reported in that table. Present in this sample are some 9,800 clones, approximately 65% of which were seen just once. The ten top clones hold 20% to 30% of the sample.

What this sample's time point label stands for: human tissue collected at research (rapid) autopsy. Three non-HCT comparator patients with other cancers, who had at least five GI tract samples and no known GI disease at death, were retrospectively selected. After a median post-mortem interval of nearly ten hours, autopsy tissues were collected, including GI sites from esophagus to rectum, liver, skin, and lymphoid organs such as spleen. Autopsy specimens were bisected, with one portion flash-frozen in liquid nitrogen and the rest formalin-fixed; GI outer muscle layers were removed. Genomic DNA was extracted from frozen tissues using the Mag-Bind Blood & Tissue DNA HDQ 96 Kit on a Chemagic 360 or the DNeasy Blood & Tissue Kit. Because of concern about red blood cell contamination, extracted DNA underwent additional purification with the Genomic DNA Clean & Concentrator-25 kit. These data belong to a study of tissue T cells after allogeneic stem cell transplantation (dated by TCRdb to 2021 to 2024). With regard to the full study: For tissues with multiple samples, a pathologist reviewed H&E sections and gave sequencing priority to samples with histologically apparent lymphocytes. Using research autopsies of patients with and without GVHD, plus mouse models of GVHD, the study profiled TCR beta repertoires across many tissues. On the human side, the study was prospective and observational, with no blinding or randomization.

CDR1 SQVTM and CDR2 ANQGSEA are derived from the germline V gene. V is pruned by 6 bases and J by 5 bases, leaving 6 bases of the junction without a gene match. CDR3 length: 13 amino acids, cysteine to phenylalanine. The entry retains the CDR3 DNA only, 39 bases that are in frame from base 1. General conclusions and limits of the study: Few T cell clones were found to be shared across patients, but shared repertoire signatures across patients were revealed in a tissue-specific fashion by motif-based clustering. Which tissue TCRs were alloreactive or antigen-specific was not determined in the study, and some of the clones might have been host cells that persisted. In both patients and mice, T cells from blood and spleen covered only a limited part of the TCR repertoire found in tissues. For the non-GVHD comparator patients, no blood samples were available. Sampling depth was acknowledged as a limitation, and the patient cohort was both small and clinically heterogeneous. Within patients, how anatomically similar tissues were was a major factor shaping TCR repertoire composition, regardless of disease or transplant status.

This specimen was tissue from the stomach, taken at autopsy. The clonotype was recovered from a male donor aged 60 or over with lung cancer. The rearranged segments are TRBV29-1 and TRBJ1-1; TRBD1 aligns with 10 central bases. The DNA is as follows: TGCAGCGTATGGGACAGGGGAGGGACTGAAGCTTTCTTT. Translated, it reads CSVWDRGGTEAFF.